The clone carrying this T cell receptor (beta chain) was detected many times. Its specificity is unknown. The time point is: pre-sensitization, week 0. The treatment was: therapeutic diphenylcyclopropenone sensitization with weekly scalp DPC. Per the germline V gene, CDR1 is SGHDN and CDR2 is FVKESK. The CDR3 sequence is 19 residues long. V shed 3 bases, J shed 0 bases, and the junction held 10 bases outside the gene matches. The data were taken from a study of human T cells and chemical hapten exposure. Study-level findings and limits: With DPC sensitization, TCRs exceeding 1 in 1000 frequency showed no change.

Each CDR3 protein gets one entry after TCRdb re-called the RACE reads with MiXCR. Counted here are more than 300,000 distinct CDR3 sequences, over 5% occurring once; the ten biggest clones make up approximately 8.2%. This material consisted of whole blood, taken in connection with sensitization to the hapten diphenylcyclopropenone (DPC). The clonotype comes from a woman under 30 with alopecia areata. Some clones in this sample may be carry-over from other donors' samples. The genes are TRBV14 and TRBJ2-6; the match to TRBD1 covers 8 bases. As DNA, the CDR3 is TGTGCCAGCAGCCAGCTGGACAGGGCGGGAAACTCTGGGGCCAACGTCCTGACTTTC. Protein product: CASSQLDRAGNSGANVLTF.